These 3 T cell receptor beta chains share one sample of origin, sequenced in a study of CD8+ T cells in alopecia areata. Sequencing relied on a cDNA template that was reverse transcribed from extracted RNA. The assay was immunoSEQ multiplex PCR, and TCRdb's table has in-frame clones only and misses some. The specimen has several thousand clones, none found just once. Time point noted: mouse skin 6 weeks after grafting, around onset of hair loss. The source material was skin, sampled at week 6. The receptors here all came from a C3H/HeJ mouse with alopecia areata. Mouse MHC haplotype: H2-k.

This clone is labeled medium-sized. The gene names given are mouse names. The missing CDR3 end, 4 residues past where the read stops, is filled in from the germline J gene. The chain carries TRBV19 and TRBJ2-7, with 9 bases aligning to TRBD1. From germline, CDR1 is FNHDT and CDR2 SITEND (reference sequence). CDR3 length equals 15 residues. The CDR3 bases that were read are TGTGCCAGCAGCAATACAGGGGGCGCGGTTTAT. Protein product: CASSNTGGAVY. The complete CDR3 reads CASSNTGGAVYEQYF.

Of note for this clone: Germline and genes here are mouse. The read halts 4 residues ahead of the CDR3 end, with the missing end drawn from the germline J gene. The J gene is TRBJ2-1, the V gene TRBV19; D unresolved. There are 12 residues in the CDR3. The V gene's germline CDR1 is FNHDT and CDR2 SITEND (reference sequence). V was pared by 4 bases and J by 4 bases, with 6 bases between. The CDR3 here is CASSPPYAEQFF. CDR3 DNA (partial): TGTGCCAGCAGTCCTCCGTATGCT.

This clone has ten or more counts. Genes and germline come from the mouse. The CDR3 extends 4 residues past the end of the read, so its final part is completed from the germline J gene. The rearrangement links TRBV17 to TRBJ2-1; D is possibly TRBD2 (5 bases). The CDR3 has 14 residues. The V end was cut by 2 bases, the J end by 6 bases, with 11 bases between. The germline gives CDR1 MNHDT, CDR2 YYDKIL. CDR3 bases read: TGTGCTAGCAGTAGAATTGGGGAGGCTGCT. It yields the protein CASSRIGEAA. The full CDR3 protein is CASSRIGEAAEQFF.